The 16 T cell receptor beta chains listed next were all sequenced from one sample in a study of cytomegalovirus exposure and HLA in healthy donors. The PCR made use of 60 Vbeta and 13 Jbeta primers. The assay was immunoSEQ multiplex PCR, and TCRdb's table has in-frame clones only and misses some. The sample lists some 220,000 clones, roughly 78% occurring once. Sequencing was performed on PBMCs. The receptor set was obtained from a boy aged 10-17 years in good health and CMV-seronegative.

The chain is built from TRBV19 and TRBJ1-2; 9 bases line up with TRBD1. CDR1 and CDR2 from the germline V gene are LNHDA and SQIVND (reference sequence). The V gene end was trimmed by 3 bases and the J gene end by 7 bases; junction bases not matched to a gene: 6. The CDR3 extends over 14 amino acids. In DNA, the CDR3 is TGTGCCAGTAGTATTGGGACAGGGAAGGCTGGCTACACCTTC. Translating gives CASSIGTGKAGYTF.

The CDR3 nucleotides read TGCGCCAGCAGCTCTTCGACTAGCGGGGGTTACAATGAGCAGTTCTTC. It translates to CASSSSTSGGYNEQFF. The V and J genes are TRBV5-1 and TRBJ2-1; 12 nucleotides match TRBD2. The germline CDR1 and CDR2 sequences are SGHRS and YFSETQ. The V segment lost 3 bases and the J segment 4 bases; nucleotides outside the gene matches: 5. There are 16 residues in the CDR3.

The gene calls are TRBV9 and TRBJ2-7; 7 positions match TRBD2. Looked up from germline, CDR1 is SGDLS and CDR2 is YYNGEE. The CDR3 runs to 13 residues. Trimming at V came to 2 bases and at J to 5 bases, leaving 4 bases not matched to a gene. The CDR3 is CASSVRGDHEQYF. CDR3 DNA: TGTGCCAGCAGCGTCCGGGGGGACCACGAGCAGTACTTC.

The rearrangement links TRBV7-9 to TRBJ2-4; D uncertain. CDR1 is SEHNR, CDR2 FQNEAQ, per germline (reference sequence). CDR3 length equals 17 residues. The V gene lost 5 bases and the J gene lost 0 bases, with 17 bases spanning the gap. Here the CDR3 DNA reads TGTGCCAGCAGCCGTTTGATGTACAACACAGCCAAAAACATTCAGTACTTC. Amino acid sequence: CASSRLMYNTAKNIQYF.

The genes are TRBV7-9 and TRBJ1-2; D remains ambiguous. The CDR3 spans 13 residues. CDR1 and CDR2 (germline): SEHNR, FQNEAQ (reference sequence). The V and J ends lost 0 bases and 5 bases respectively, with 7 bases between them. The CDR3 bases are TGTGCCAGCAGCTTAGCAGAGCCTTATGGCTACACCTTC. Protein sequence: CASSLAEPYGYTF. Combining the CDR3 with reference TRBV7-9 and TRBJ1-2 gives the whole variable domain DTGVSQNPRHKITKRGQNVTFRCDPISEHNRLYWYRQTLGQGPEFLTYFQNEAQLEKSRLLSDRFSAERPKGSFSTLEIQRTEQGDSAMYLCASSLAEPYGYTFGSGTRLTVV.

This clone was detected only a few times. The V and J genes are TRBV6-4 and TRBJ2-7; the D is unclear. From germline, CDR1 is MRHNA and CDR2 SNTAGT. Trimming stripped 0 bases from V and 0 bases from J, with 12 bases between. The CDR3 spans 16 residues. The CDR3 DNA follows: TGTGCCAGCAGTGACTCAGTCACAGCCCCCTCCTACGAGCAGTACTTC. This gives the protein CASSDSVTAPSYEQYF.

V usage is TRBV16 and J usage is TRBJ1-2; D unclear. CDR1 KGHSY and CDR2 FQNENV come from the germline V gene. V was pared by 2 bases and J by 4 bases, with 8 bases between. The CDR3 has 13 amino acids. CDR3 nucleotides: TGTGCCAGCAGCCAAGGAGGCTCCTATGGCTACACCTTC. This encodes CASSQGGSYGYTF.

The chain uses TRBV5-1 and TRBJ2-1, with a tentative D call TRBD2 (6 bases). The CDR3 covers 13 residues. V dropped 7 bases and J dropped 9 bases, with 17 bases sitting between them. Germline-derived CDR1 and CDR2 are SGHRS and YFSETQ. The CDR3 spells CASRAGQPLEQFF. The CDR3 DNA is TGCGCCAGCCGTGCGGGGCAGCCTCTTGAGCAGTTCTTC.

The chain couples TRBV2 to TRBJ2-3; no firm D call. Trimming took off 4 bases at V and 3 bases at J, with 11 bases between the two ends. Germline CDR1 is SNHLY and CDR2 is FYNNEI. The CDR3 spans 14 residues. The DNA for the CDR3 is TGTGCCAGCAGTGGCCACACCGGGACAGATACGCAGTATTTT. Translating it yields CASSGHTGTDTQYF.

The chain joins TRBV25-1 to TRBJ2-1; possibly TRBD1 for D (5 bases). The CDR3 has 16 amino acids. V was cut by 4 bases and J by 0 bases, with 13 bases left in between. Germline V gene data show CDR1 as MGHDK and CDR2 as SYGVNS. The CDR3 DNA reads as TGTGCCAGCAGTGGAATGGGGCGCACCTCCTACAATGAGCAGTTCTTC. This translates into CASSGMGRTSYNEQFF.

This clone was observed once. J is TRBJ1-2 and V is TRBV15, with 7 nucleotides matching TRBD1. In germline, CDR1 is LNHNV, CDR2 YYDKDF (reference sequence). The V segment lost 1 base and the J segment 7 bases; nucleotides outside the gene matches: 9. This CDR3 has 15 residues. The DNA of the CDR3 is TGTGCCACCAGCAGAGGGAGACAGGGCTTAGGTGGCTACACCTTC. Amino acids: CATSRGRQGLGGYTF.

J is TRBJ2-3 and V is TRBV7-6; 7 positions match TRBD1. The J segment lost 0 bases and the V segment lost 3 bases, leaving 3 bases of the junction unmatched. The CDR3 totals 15 residues. From germline, CDR1 is SGHVS and CDR2 FNYEAQ. Written as DNA, the CDR3 is TGTGCCAGCAGCTTGACGGGACAGAGCACAGATACGCAGTATTTT. This translates into CASSLTGQSTDTQYF.

V is TRBV5-6 and J is TRBJ2-5; 7 nucleotides align to TRBD2. The J call is uncertain, as TRBJ2-7 better fits the DNA end. Germline assignment: CDR1 SGHDT and CDR2 YYEEEE. The CDR3 sequence is 18 residues long. Here the CDR3 DNA reads TGTGCCAGCAGCCCCAACGCAGCGGGGTTGACTTTACACTACGAGCAGTACTTC. Translation: CASSPNAAGLTLHYEQYF.

The chain has TRBV29-1 and TRBJ1-1; possibly TRBD1 for D (5 bases). Germline values: CDR1 SQVTM, CDR2 ANQGSEA. CDR3 length: 15 amino acids. Trimming removed 5 bases from V and 4 bases from J, with 20 bases in between. The CDR3 here is CSVPRDSSEGTEAFF. The CDR3, as DNA: TGCAGCGTTCCCCGGGACTCCTCGGAGGGCACTGAAGCTTTCTTT.

The chain employs TRBV5-6 and TRBJ2-7, with 8 bases that match TRBD1. After removal of 2 bases from V and 0 bases from J, the junction contained 4 bases not matched to a gene. The CDR3 extends over 15 amino acids. Germline loops: CDR1 SGHDT, CDR2 YYEEEE. CDR3 sequence reads: CASSFLGTGSYEQYF. CDR3 in DNA: TGTGCCAGCAGCTTCCTGGGGACAGGCTCCTACGAGCAGTACTTC.

V and J are TRBV4-1 and TRBJ2-7, with 8 bases identical to TRBD2. The CDR3 length is 17 residues. The germline V gene has CDR1 MGHRA and CDR2 YSYEKL. V shed 0 bases and J 2 bases; nucleotides not matched to a gene: 9. The CDR3 DNA sequence: TGCGCCAGCAGCCAAGATGGGAGAACTAGCGGTACCTACGAGCAGTACTTC. Its translation: CASSQDGRTSGTYEQYF.